This T cell receptor (beta chain) was sequenced during a study of OX40 agonist ivuxolimab in advanced cancers. General observations from the study: Antigen specificity remained undetermined for the expanded peripheral T cells.

As to this clone: Its antigen remains unknown.

Profiled with immunoSEQ multiplex PCR; TCRdb holds only in-frame clones, not every one. The sample records 40,000 to 50,000 clones, around nine tenths being singletons. Patients who had autoimmune disease history or got systemic immunosuppression were left out. Peripheral blood came from all dose cohorts at three timepoints. This TCR derives from an adult with an advanced solid tumor such as melanoma, head and neck, liver or kidney cancer. The sequencing used CD4+ or CD8+ T cells sorted from blood, collected in a trial of the OX40 agonist ivuxolimab.

This CDR3 is CASSLKWTSHSTDTQYF. The CDR3 bases are TGTGCCAGCAGCTTAAAGTGGACTTCCCATAGCACAGATACGCAGTATTTT. V gene TRBV7-8 combines with J gene TRBJ2-3; D is possibly TRBD2 (5 bases). The V and J ends lost 2 bases and 0 bases respectively, with 15 bases between them. This CDR3 has 17 residues. Germline V gives CDR1 SGHVS, CDR2 FQNEAQ.